The 10 T cell receptor beta chains in this list originate from one sample, sequenced in a study of graft-versus-host responses after intestinal transplantation. TCRdb's table, derived via immunoSEQ multiplex PCR, lists solely in-frame clones and lacks some. The data contain 80,000 to 100,000 clones, 90% to 95% of them singletons. These receptors have no identified antigens. Here the sequenced sample was unstimulated CD4+ T cells sorted from spleen or lymph node cells, taken before transplant. Receptors were obtained from a human donor who was the organ donor for an intestinal transplant.

V gene TRBV29-1 combines with J gene TRBJ1-2, with 9 bases matching TRBD1. The CDR3 consists of 13 residues. CDR1 and CDR2 (germline): SQVTM, ANQGSEA. The V and J ends lost 2 bases and 6 bases, in that order; junction bases with no gene match: 4. CDR3 sequence reads: CSVERGQGNGYTF. Here the CDR3 DNA reads TGCAGCGTTGAACGGGGACAGGGCAATGGCTACACCTTC.

The CDR3 sequence: CASSGRLSTGMNQPQHF. CDR3 nucleotides: TGTGCCAGCAGTGGGCGGCTCTCAACAGGGATGAATCAGCCCCAGCATTTT. The V and J genes are TRBV6-1 and TRBJ1-5; possibly TRBD1 for D (6 bases). The CDR3 loop spans 17 amino acids. Trimming removed 4 bases at V and 4 bases at J, with 20 bases between. CDR1 MNHNS and CDR2 SASEGT come from the germline V gene.

The chain combines TRBV7-8 with TRBJ1-3; 7 bases are a match to TRBD1. The trim removed 4 bases at V and 3 bases at J, leaving 6 bases unmatched. The CDR3 covers 15 residues. Germline-derived CDR1 and CDR2 are SGHVS and FQNEAQ. The CDR3 reads CASSSQGVFGNTIYF. In DNA form, the CDR3 reads TGTGCCAGCAGCTCTCAGGGGGTTTTTGGAAACACCATATATTTT.

This rearrangement joins TRBV4-1 to TRBJ2-1, with 8 bases fitting TRBD1. CDR1 is MGHRA and CDR2 is YSYEKL in the germline V gene. J lost 0 bases, V lost 3 bases, and 13 bases had no gene match. This CDR3 has 19 residues. CDR3 sequence: CASSHRTGLEPSSYNEQFF. For the CDR3, the DNA is TGCGCCAGCAGCCACCGGACAGGGTTAGAGCCCAGCTCCTACAATGAGCAGTTCTTC.

V gene TRBV5-6 combines with J gene TRBJ1-2, with unresolved D. Germline CDR1 is SGHDT and CDR2 is YYEEEE. Trimming removed 2 bases at V and 7 bases at J, with 12 bases between. This CDR3 is 13 amino acids long. The CDR3 reads CASSFIAAGGYTF. CDR3 in DNA: TGTGCCAGCAGCTTCATCGCTGCGGGTGGCTACACCTTC.

This sequence joins TRBV4-3 and TRBJ1-2, with D unresolved. The V and J ends lost 5 bases and 5 bases respectively, with 12 bases between them. The CDR3 extends over 13 amino acids. Germline CDR1 LGHNA, CDR2 YSLEER. CDR3 in amino acids: CASSSSGYYGYTF. CDR3 coding DNA: TGCGCCAGCAGCTCGTCAGGTTATTATGGCTACACCTTC.

V usage is TRBV7-3 and J usage is TRBJ2-1; a possible D gene is TRBD1 (6 bases). CDR3 length: 16 amino acids. CDR1 is SGHTA, CDR2 FQGTGA, per germline. Trimming removed 5 bases from V and 4 bases from J, with 18 bases in between. The DNA for the CDR3 is TGTGCCAGCAGCCCGACAGGAAAGTCGAGGTACAATGAGCAGTTCTTC. Amino acids: CASSPTGKSRYNEQFF.

This chain links TRBV7-2 with TRBJ2-3; TRBD2 matches 15 bases. The germline gives CDR1 SGHTA, CDR2 FQGNSA. The V gene end was trimmed by 5 bases and the J gene end by 3 bases; junction bases not matched to a gene: 9. The CDR3 is 18 residues long. CDR3 amino acids: CASSQRTSGGASTDTQYF. Here the CDR3 DNA reads TGTGCCAGCAGCCAAAGGACTAGCGGGGGGGCCTCTACAGATACGCAGTATTTT. The whole variable domain, remainder taken from reference TRBV7-2 and TRBJ2-3, is GAGVSQSPSNKVTEKGKDVELRCDPISGHTALYWYRQSLGQGLEFLIYFQGNSAPDKSGLPSDRFSAERTGGSVSTLTIQRTQQEDSAVYLCASSQRTSGGASTDTQYFGPGTRLTVL.

This clone was detected once. This chain links TRBV2 with TRBJ2-3, with 12 bases that match TRBD2. The germline V gene encodes CDR1 SNHLY and CDR2 FYNNEI. The CDR3 has 14 residues. Trimming removed 10 bases from V and 3 bases from J; junction bases left unmatched: 5. CDR3 DNA sequence: TGTGCCACCACTAGCGGGGGGTCGACAGATACGCAGTATTTT. Translating gives CATTSGGSTDTQYF.

The chain uses TRBV10-3 and TRBJ1-1, with 11 bases lining up with TRBD1. The CDR3 consists of 15 residues. The trim removed 7 bases at V and 5 bases at J, leaving 9 bases unmatched. The V gene's germline CDR1 is ENHRY and CDR2 SYGVKD. CDR3 protein: CAIKRTGGVDTEAFF. The CDR3 region has the DNA TGTGCCATCAAACGGACAGGGGGCGTCGATACTGAAGCTTTCTTT.